One and the same sample provided the 29 T cell receptor beta chains below, sequenced in a study of Ad26.COV2.S vaccination and SARS-CoV-2 variants. The treatment here: around 19 received Ad26.COV2.S at low or high dose, single or two shots; five or six received placebo; per-sample allocation not given. Collection of the samples took place on day 63 after the first injection of vaccine or placebo. Data came from immunoSEQ multiplex PCR; TCRdb stores just in-frame clones and leaves some out. The data contain roughly 400,000 clones, about nine tenths of them seen just once; the ten biggest clones take up 1.5% to 2%. The sample was peripheral blood, taken in a trial of Ad26.COV2.S vaccine versus placebo. These TCRs come from a person aged 18-60 years who received the Ad26.COV2.S COVID-19 vaccine or a placebo.

V usage is TRBV7-2 and J usage is TRBJ2-2; D gene ambiguous. The CDR3 has 16 residues. Germline CDR1 is SGHTA and CDR2 is FQGNSA. V was trimmed by 1 base and J by 6 bases, leaving 15 bases between them. The CDR3, as DNA: TGTGCCAGCAGCTTAGGTTGGGGTAACAACGCCGGGGAGCTGTTTTTT. Protein product: CASSLGWGNNAGELFF.

This rearrangement joins TRBV27 to TRBJ2-3; the D gene is possibly TRBD1 (5 bases). CDR3 length: 17 amino acids. Germline V lookup: CDR1 MNHEY, CDR2 SMNVEV (reference sequence). Trimming pared 2 bases from V and 1 base from J, leaving 16 bases between. This CDR3 is CASSLGVVGPRTDTQYF. The CDR3 nucleotides are TGTGCCAGCAGTTTAGGGGTGGTGGGGCCACGCACAGATACGCAGTATTTT.

The chain recombines TRBV7-2 with TRBJ1-5; possible D gene TRBD1, 5 bases. V was shortened by 3 bases and J by 6 bases, with 9 bases between the two germline ends. The CDR3 has 13 amino acids. The germline CDR1 and CDR2 sequences are SGHTA and FQGNSA. The CDR3 DNA reads as TGTGCCAGCAGCTTGCAGGGCGGTCAGCCCCAGCATTTT. As protein: CASSLQGGQPQHF.

This rearrangement joins TRBV19 to TRBJ1-5; 10 bases fit TRBD1. Germline V gene data show CDR1 as LNHDA and CDR2 as SQIVND (reference sequence). Losses at the gene ends were 4 bases for V and 0 bases for J; bases not matched to a gene: 9. This CDR3 is 18 amino acids long. CDR3 protein: CASSNRQGASNSNQPQHF. The CDR3 bases are TGTGCCAGTAGTAACAGACAGGGGGCCAGCAATAGCAATCAGCCCCAGCATTTT.

The J gene is TRBJ2-3, the V gene TRBV2; TRBD2 aligns across 10 bases. V shed 6 bases, J shed 6 bases, and the junction held 9 bases outside the gene matches. The CDR3 is made up of 15 amino acids. Germline CDR1 reads SNHLY; CDR2 reads FYNNEI. CDR3 sequence: CASSASGGASDTQYF. For the CDR3, the DNA is TGTGCCAGCAGCGCGAGCGGGGGGGCTTCGGATACGCAGTATTTT.

This rearrangement joins TRBV5-1 to TRBJ2-7; D call uncertain. The CDR3 consists of 12 residues. V lost 4 bases, J lost 1 base, and 6 bases lay in between. Germline-derived CDR1 and CDR2 are SGHRS and YFSETQ. The CDR3 region has the DNA TGCGCCAGCAGCCCTACTTCCTACGAGCAGTACTTC. Protein: CASSPTSYEQYF.

This sequence joins TRBV6-5 and TRBJ1-3; tentative D call: TRBD1 (6 bases). The CDR3 runs 15 residues. Per the germline V gene, CDR1 is MNHEY and CDR2 is SVGAGI. Trimming cost V 6 bases and J 0 bases, with 12 bases left between them. CDR3 DNA: TGTGCCAGCAGCCCCTACAGGGACTCTGGAAACACCATATATTTT. Translated: CASSPYRDSGNTIYF.

This clone was observed a handful of times. The CDR3 loop reads CASSYRDRDWNTGELFF. The CDR3 DNA reads TGTGCCAGCAGTTACCGGGACAGGGACTGGAACACCGGGGAGCTGTTTTTT. The V call is TRBV7-6, the J call TRBJ2-2; 9 bases align to TRBD1. The CDR3 consists of 17 residues. V lost 6 bases to trimming and J lost 1 base; unmatched junction nucleotides: 9. Germline CDR1 is SGHVS and CDR2 is FNYEAQ.

V and J are TRBV3-1 (or the pseudogene TRBV3-2) and TRBJ2-5; the match to TRBD1 covers 7 bases. Germline trimming cut 3 bases from V and 2 bases from J; bases unmatched to any gene: 18. CDR3 length: 19 residues. Germline V gene data show CDR1 as LGHDT and CDR2 as YNNKEL (reference sequence). The DNA of the CDR3 is TGTGCCAGCAGCCAGGATCCGGGACAGCGCCCCTCGGGGCAAGAGACCCAGTACTTC. Encoded protein: CASSQDPGQRPSGQETQYF.

In this sample, this clone turned up once. The chain combines TRBV12-2 with TRBJ2-2; TRBD2 was called by the table and not checked on the DNA. TRBV12-2 is a documented pseudogene. The CDR3 totals 16 residues. For the CDR3, the DNA is TGTGCAAGTCGCCTAGACAGGGAGGGAGACACCGGGGAGCTGTTTTTT. Its protein is CASRLDREGDTGELFF.

This chain uses TRBV10-1 with TRBJ2-7; possible D gene TRBD1, 6 bases. Germline V gene data show CDR1 as WNHNN and CDR2 as SYGVQD (reference sequence). The CDR3 runs 14 residues. Trimming took 0 bases from V and 3 from J, leaving 9 bases between them. The chain's CDR3 is CASSESRGFYEQYF. CDR3 in DNA: TGCGCCAGCAGTGAGTCGAGGGGGTTCTACGAGCAGTACTTC.

In its sample, this clone was seen once. V usage is TRBV27 and J usage is TRBJ2-2; the D is unclear. V was shortened by 5 bases and J by 6 bases, with 10 bases between the two germline ends. This CDR3 contains 13 residues. Germline CDR1 reads MNHEY; CDR2 reads SMNVEV (reference sequence). The CDR3 DNA reads as TGTGCCAGCAGTCCGATTGGCGCCGGGGAGCTGTTTTTT. This sequence encodes CASSPIGAGELFF.

The chain has TRBV10-3 and TRBJ2-7; 10 nucleotides align to TRBD1. CDR1 and CDR2 (germline): ENHRY, SYGVKD. The V gene end was trimmed by 6 bases and the J gene end by 2 bases; junction bases not matched to a gene: 4. The CDR3 has 14 amino acids. The CDR3 protein is CAIRTGGSAYEQYF. CDR3 DNA sequence: TGTGCCATCAGGACAGGGGGCTCAGCCTACGAGCAGTACTTC.

The V call is TRBV6-2 or TRBV6-3, the J call TRBJ2-1; 8 bases fit TRBD1. The CDR3 length is 14 residues. Per the germline V gene, CDR1 is MNHEY and CDR2 is SVGEGT. J was trimmed by 6 bases and V by 4 bases; bases with no gene match: 5. This CDR3 reads CASSWTGTPNEQFF. CDR3 in DNA: TGTGCCAGCAGTTGGACAGGGACACCCAATGAGCAGTTCTTC.

The rearrangement links TRBV7-8 to TRBJ2-3, with TRBD1 as a possible D gene (6 bases). V lost 5 bases to trimming and J lost 2 bases, with 26 bases between them. The germline V gene has CDR1 SGHVS and CDR2 FQNEAQ. The CDR3 loop spans 19 amino acids. CDR3 nucleotide sequence: TGTGCCAGCAGCCGAGGGGGAGCAGACAGGTTTCCTTTCACAGATACGCAGTATTTT. Translating gives CASSRGGADRFPFTDTQYF. Combining the CDR3 with reference TRBV7-8 and TRBJ2-3 gives the whole variable domain GAGVSQSPRYKVAKRGQDVALRCDPISGHVSLFWYQQALGQGPEFLTYFQNEAQLDKSGLPSDRFFAERPEGSVSTLKIQRTQQEDSAVYLCASSRGGADRFPFTDTQYFGPGTRLTVL.

V gene TRBV28 combines with J gene TRBJ2-7; 8 bases agree with TRBD1. This CDR3 contains 16 residues. The trim removed 6 bases at V and 1 base at J, leaving 11 bases unmatched. Per germline, CDR1 MDHEN and CDR2 SYDVKM. CDR3 amino acids: CASRRTGQAPSYEQYF. CDR3 DNA sequence: TGTGCCAGCAGGCGGACAGGGCAAGCCCCGTCCTACGAGCAGTACTTC.

This clone was picked up one time. The chain recombines TRBV11-2 with TRBJ2-5, with 12 bases aligning to TRBD2. The CDR3 runs 18 residues. Germline lookup yields CDR1 SGHAT and CDR2 FQNNGV. Trimming took 8 bases from V and 4 from J; bases not matched to a gene: 17. CDR3 protein: CASSLGAPGLAGRETQYF. The CDR3, as DNA: TGTGCCAGCTCCCTCGGCGCACCCGGACTAGCGGGGCGAGAGACCCAGTACTTC.

The V gene is TRBV5-4, the J gene TRBJ1-4; TRBD1 might be the D (6 bases). Looked up from germline, CDR1 is SGHNT and CDR2 is YYREEE (reference sequence). The V end was cut by 2 bases, the J end by 7 bases, with 21 bases between. The CDR3 sequence is 17 residues long. The CDR3 DNA sequence: TGTGCCAGCAGCTTCGGGGCAGGGGCAGGAGGGGGTGAAAAACTGTTTTTT. Translated: CASSFGAGAGGGEKLFF.

The chain couples TRBV15 to TRBJ2-3; 9 bases are shared with TRBD2. Trimming took 4 bases from V and 2 from J; bases not matched to a gene: 4. This CDR3 spans 15 amino acids. Looked up from germline, CDR1 is LNHNV and CDR2 is YYDKDF (reference sequence). In DNA, the CDR3 is TGTGCCACCAGCACTCTAGCGGGGAACACAGATACGCAGTATTTT. It translates to CATSTLAGNTDTQYF. The whole variable domain, remainder taken from reference TRBV15 and TRBJ2-3, is DAMVIQNPRYQVTQFGKPVTLSCSQTLNHNVMYWYQQKSSQAPKLLFHYYDKDFNNEADTPDNFQSRRPNTSFCFLDIRSPGLGDTAMYLCATSTLAGNTDTQYFGPGTRLTVL.

The chain couples TRBV9 to TRBJ2-1, with TRBD2 identical over 8 bases. V shed 3 bases, J shed 8 bases, and the junction held 10 bases outside the gene matches. Germline CDR1 and CDR2: SGDLS and YYNGEE. The CDR3 spans 15 residues. The CDR3 loop is CASSAVAGPRDEQFF. DNA for the CDR3: TGTGCCAGCAGCGCGGTAGCGGGGCCTAGGGATGAGCAGTTCTTC.

The rearrangement links TRBV6-1 to TRBJ2-7, with D uncertain. The length of the CDR3 is 13 residues. CDR1 and CDR2 (germline): MNHNS, SASEGT. The germline V and J ends were trimmed by 3 bases and 0 bases, with 6 bases remaining between them. Here the CDR3 DNA reads TGTGCCAGCAGTGATTGGAGCTCCTACGAGCAGTACTTC. Translated: CASSDWSSYEQYF.

The chain combines TRBV6-5 with TRBJ1-2; a possible D gene is TRBD1 (6 bases). CDR1 is MNHEY and CDR2 is SVGAGI in the germline V gene. The V end lost 0 bases, the J end lost 6 bases, and 11 bases lay between the germline ends. The CDR3 totals 14 residues. As DNA, the CDR3 is TGTGCCAGCAGTTACTCGACAGGACGGAATGGCTACACCTTC. As protein: CASSYSTGRNGYTF.

The chain recombines TRBV7-6 with TRBJ2-5; TRBD2 is a possible D gene (5 bases). The CDR3 is made up of 14 amino acids. The germline V and J ends were trimmed by 6 bases and 2 bases, with 13 bases remaining between them. Germline V gene lookup returns CDR1 SGHVS and CDR2 FNYEAQ. The CDR3 region has the DNA TGTGCCAGCAGTTCCGTCGGGGTGCAAGAGACCCAGTACTTC. Residues: CASSSVGVQETQYF.

CDR3 sequence (DNA): TGTGCCAGCAGCTACTCAGGGGTTTCACCCCTCCACTTT. Its protein is CASSYSGVSPLHF. The V call is TRBV9, the J call TRBJ1-6; a weak D match, TRBD1 (6 bases). CDR3 length: 13 residues. Germline CDR1 is SGDLS and CDR2 is YYNGEE. Trimming shortened V by 4 bases and J by 9 bases, and 11 bases separated the two germline ends.

The chain employs TRBV7-2 and TRBJ1-6, with D possibly TRBD1 on 6 matching bases. Trimming stripped 5 bases from V and 6 bases from J, with 20 bases between. Germline V gene data show CDR1 as SGHTA and CDR2 as FQGNSA. This CDR3 has 17 residues. CDR3 amino acids: CASSPRTANLLNSPLHF. The CDR3 bases are TGTGCCAGCAGCCCGAGGACAGCCAACCTCCTTAATTCACCCCTCCACTTT.

The chain uses TRBV11-2 and TRBJ2-2; no reliable D call. Germline V lookup: CDR1 SGHAT, CDR2 FQNNGV. V was clipped by 4 bases and J by 4 bases, with 10 bases between them. The CDR3 is made up of 14 amino acids. CDR3 sequence: CASSSTRTTGELFF. CDR3 nucleotide sequence: TGTGCCAGCAGCTCGACCCGGACCACCGGGGAGCTGTTTTTT.

DNA of the CDR3: TGTGCCAGCACTTCGGGGCCGGTGAGCACCATATATTTT. Translation: CASTSGPVSTIYF. The rearrangement joins TRBV28 to TRBJ1-3; TRBD1 is a possible D gene (5 bases). V gave up 7 bases and J gave up 9 bases, with 16 bases separating them. CDR1 MDHEN and CDR2 SYDVKM come from the germline V gene. CDR3 length: 13 residues.

This chain's CDR3 is CASSQGMGEQYF. DNA for the CDR3: TGCGCCAGCAGCCAGGGTATGGGAGAGCAGTACTTC. The J gene is TRBJ2-7, the V gene TRBV4-3; D unclear. Germline V CDR1 and CDR2: LGHNA, YSLEER. This CDR3 comprises 12 residues. Trimming took off 3 bases at V and 7 bases at J, with 10 bases between the two ends.

On this clone itself: Other DNA sequences of this sample code for an identical CDR3. The rearrangement links TRBV6-5 to TRBJ2-1, with no clear D. Germline values: CDR1 MNHEY, CDR2 SVGAGI. V lost 0 bases and J lost 4, with 4 bases in between. The CDR3 covers 13 residues. The CDR3 region is CASSYSSYNEQFF. Written as DNA, the CDR3 is TGTGCCAGCAGTTACTCAAGTTACAATGAGCAGTTCTTC.